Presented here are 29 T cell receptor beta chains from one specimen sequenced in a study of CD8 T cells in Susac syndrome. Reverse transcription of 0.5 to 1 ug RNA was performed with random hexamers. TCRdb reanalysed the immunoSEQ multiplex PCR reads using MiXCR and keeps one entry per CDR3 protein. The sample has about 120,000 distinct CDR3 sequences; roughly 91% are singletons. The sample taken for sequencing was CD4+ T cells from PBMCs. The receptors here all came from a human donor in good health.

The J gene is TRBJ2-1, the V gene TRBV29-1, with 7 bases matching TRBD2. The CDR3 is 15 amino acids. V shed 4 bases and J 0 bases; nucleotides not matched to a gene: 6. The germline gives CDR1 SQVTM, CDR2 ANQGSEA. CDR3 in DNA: TGCAGCGTTGGGGACTTAGCGGGCTCCTACAATGAGCAGTTCTTC. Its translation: CSVGDLAGSYNEQFF.

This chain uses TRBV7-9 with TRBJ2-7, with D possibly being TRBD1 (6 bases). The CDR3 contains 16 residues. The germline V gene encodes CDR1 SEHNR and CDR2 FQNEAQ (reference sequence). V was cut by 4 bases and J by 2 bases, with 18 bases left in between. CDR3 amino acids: CASSSHRTGKPYEQYF. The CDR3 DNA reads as TGTGCCAGCAGCTCACACCGAACAGGGAAACCCTACGAGCAGTACTTC.

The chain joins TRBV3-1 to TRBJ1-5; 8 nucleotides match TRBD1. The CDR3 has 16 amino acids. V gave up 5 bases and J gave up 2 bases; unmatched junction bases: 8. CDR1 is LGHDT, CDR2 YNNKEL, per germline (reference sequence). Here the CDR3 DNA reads TGTGCCAGCAGCGCCGGACAGGGAACGGGCAATCAGCCCCAGCATTTT. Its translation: CASSAGQGTGNQPQHF.

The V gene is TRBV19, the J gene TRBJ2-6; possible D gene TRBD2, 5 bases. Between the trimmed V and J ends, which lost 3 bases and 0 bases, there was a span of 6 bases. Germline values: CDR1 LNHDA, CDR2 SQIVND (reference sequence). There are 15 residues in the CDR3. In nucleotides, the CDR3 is TGTGCCAGTAGTATTGAGGGCTCTGGGGCCAACGTCCTGACTTTC. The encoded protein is CASSIEGSGANVLTF.

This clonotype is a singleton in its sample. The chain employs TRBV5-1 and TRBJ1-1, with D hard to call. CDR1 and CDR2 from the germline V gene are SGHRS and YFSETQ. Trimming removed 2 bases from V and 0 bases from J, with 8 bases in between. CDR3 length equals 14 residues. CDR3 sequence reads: CASSFGVVNTEAFF. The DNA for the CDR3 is TGCGCCAGCAGCTTTGGCGTCGTGAACACTGAAGCTTTCTTT.

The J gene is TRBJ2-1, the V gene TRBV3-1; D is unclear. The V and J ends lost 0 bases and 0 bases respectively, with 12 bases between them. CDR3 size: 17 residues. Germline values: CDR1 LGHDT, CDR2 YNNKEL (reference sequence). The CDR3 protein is CASSQDRWASSYNEQFF. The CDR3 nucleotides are TGTGCCAGCAGCCAAGATAGATGGGCGAGCTCCTACAATGAGCAGTTCTTC.

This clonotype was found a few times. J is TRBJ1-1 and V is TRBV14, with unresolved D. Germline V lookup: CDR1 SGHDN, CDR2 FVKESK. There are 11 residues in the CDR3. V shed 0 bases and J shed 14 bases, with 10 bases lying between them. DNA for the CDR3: TGTGCCAGCAGCCAAGAATTTAAGTACTTCTTT. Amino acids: CASSQEFKYFF.

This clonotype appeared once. CDR3 region: CASSLSFFIHEQFF. As DNA, the CDR3 is TGTGCCAGCAGTTTATCGTTCTTTATCCATGAGCAGTTCTTC. This sequence joins TRBV27 and TRBJ2-1, with unresolved D. The CDR3 totals 14 residues. Trimming shortened V by 0 bases and J by 8 bases, and 11 bases separated the two germline ends. Germline-derived CDR1 and CDR2 are MNHEY and SMNVEV (reference sequence).

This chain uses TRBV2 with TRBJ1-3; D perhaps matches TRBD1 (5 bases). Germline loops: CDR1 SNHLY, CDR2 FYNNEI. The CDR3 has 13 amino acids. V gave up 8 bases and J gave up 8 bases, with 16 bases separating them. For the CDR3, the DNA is TGTGCCAGCGCGGGGACCCAAGGGGACACCATATATTTT. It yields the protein CASAGTQGDTIYF.

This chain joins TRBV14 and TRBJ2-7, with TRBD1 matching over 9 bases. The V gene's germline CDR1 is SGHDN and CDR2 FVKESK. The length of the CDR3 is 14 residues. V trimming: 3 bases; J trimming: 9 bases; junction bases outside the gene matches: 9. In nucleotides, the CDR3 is TGTGCCAGCAGCCACCGGGACAGGGTAGTCGGGCAGTACTTC. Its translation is CASSHRDRVVGQYF.

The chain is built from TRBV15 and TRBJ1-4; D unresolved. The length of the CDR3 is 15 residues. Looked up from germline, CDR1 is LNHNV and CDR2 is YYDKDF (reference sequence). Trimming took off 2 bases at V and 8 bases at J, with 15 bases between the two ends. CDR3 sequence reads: CATSRPGRLVEKLFF. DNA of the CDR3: TGTGCCACCAGCAGACCTGGGAGGTTGGTGGAAAAACTGTTTTTT.

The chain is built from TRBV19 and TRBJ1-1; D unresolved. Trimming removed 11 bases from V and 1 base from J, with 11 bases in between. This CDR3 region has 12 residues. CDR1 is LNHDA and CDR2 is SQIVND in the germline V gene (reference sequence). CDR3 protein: CASNVANTEAFF. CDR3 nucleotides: TGTGCCTCGAACGTGGCGAACACTGAAGCTTTCTTT.

CDR3 bases: TGCAGCGTTGAACCGGGGCAAGAGACCCAGTACTTC. Protein product: CSVEPGQETQYF. This chain links TRBV29-1 with TRBJ2-5, with D perhaps TRBD2 (5 bases). The CDR3 contains 12 residues. Trimming pared 2 bases from V and 2 bases from J, leaving 6 bases between. Per germline, CDR1 SQVTM and CDR2 ANQGSEA.

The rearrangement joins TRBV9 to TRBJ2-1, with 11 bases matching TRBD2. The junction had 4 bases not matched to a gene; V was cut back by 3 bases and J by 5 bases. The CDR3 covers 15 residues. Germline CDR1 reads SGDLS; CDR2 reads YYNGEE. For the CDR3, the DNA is TGTGCCAGCAGCGAGGGACTAGCGGCAAACAATGAGCAGTTCTTC. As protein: CASSEGLAANNEQFF.

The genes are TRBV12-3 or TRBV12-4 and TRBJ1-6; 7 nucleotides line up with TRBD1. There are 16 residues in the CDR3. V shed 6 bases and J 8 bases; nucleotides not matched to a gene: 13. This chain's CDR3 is CASRLLRDSADSPLHF. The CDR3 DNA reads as TGTGCCAGCAGGCTACTCCGGGACAGTGCTGATTCACCCCTCCACTTT.

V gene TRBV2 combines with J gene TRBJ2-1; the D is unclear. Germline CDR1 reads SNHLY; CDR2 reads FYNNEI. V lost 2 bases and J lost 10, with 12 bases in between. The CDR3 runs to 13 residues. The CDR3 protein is CASSERPVYEQFF. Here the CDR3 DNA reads TGTGCCAGCAGTGAAAGGCCGGTGTACGAGCAGTTCTTC.

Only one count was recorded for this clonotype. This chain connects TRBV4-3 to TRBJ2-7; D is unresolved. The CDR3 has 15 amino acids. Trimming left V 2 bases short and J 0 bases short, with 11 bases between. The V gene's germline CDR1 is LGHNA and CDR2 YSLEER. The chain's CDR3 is CASSQRTRGSYEQYF. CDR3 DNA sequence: TGCGCCAGCAGCCAAAGGACCAGAGGCTCCTACGAGCAGTACTTC.

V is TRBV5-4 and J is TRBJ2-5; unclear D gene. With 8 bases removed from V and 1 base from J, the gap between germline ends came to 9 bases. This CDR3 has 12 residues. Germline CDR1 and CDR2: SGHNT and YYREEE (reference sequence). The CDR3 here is CASHLSQETQYF. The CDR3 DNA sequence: TGTGCCAGTCATCTGAGCCAAGAGACCCAGTACTTC.

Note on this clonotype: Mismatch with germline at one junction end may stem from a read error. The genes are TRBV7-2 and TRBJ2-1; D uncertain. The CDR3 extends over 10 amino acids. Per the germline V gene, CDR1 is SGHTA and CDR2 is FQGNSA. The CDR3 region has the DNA TGTGCCAGCAGCAACCCCCCTTCTGGCTTC. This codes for CASSNPPSGF.

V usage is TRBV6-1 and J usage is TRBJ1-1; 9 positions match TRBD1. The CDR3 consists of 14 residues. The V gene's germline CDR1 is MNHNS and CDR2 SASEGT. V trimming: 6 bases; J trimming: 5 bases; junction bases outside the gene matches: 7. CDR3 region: CASSVGQGRTEAFF. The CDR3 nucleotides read TGTGCCAGCAGCGTCGGACAGGGGCGAACTGAAGCTTTCTTT.

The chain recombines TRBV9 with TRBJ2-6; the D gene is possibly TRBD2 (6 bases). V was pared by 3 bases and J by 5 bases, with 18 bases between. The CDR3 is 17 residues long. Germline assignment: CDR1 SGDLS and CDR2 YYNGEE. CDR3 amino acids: CASSGGTGTFWANVLTF. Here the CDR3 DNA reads TGTGCCAGCAGCGGCGGGACGGGAACCTTTTGGGCCAACGTCCTGACTTTC.

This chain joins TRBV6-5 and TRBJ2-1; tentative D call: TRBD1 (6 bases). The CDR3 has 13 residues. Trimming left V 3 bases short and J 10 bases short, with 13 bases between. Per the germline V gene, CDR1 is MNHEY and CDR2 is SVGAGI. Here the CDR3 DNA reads TGTGCCAGCAGTTATACAGGGACGGGAGAGCAGTTCTTC. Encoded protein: CASSYTGTGEQFF.

CDR3 in DNA: TGCGCCAGCAGCCAAGGCCGAGGCAACGAGCAGTACTTC. This translates into CASSQGRGNEQYF. The chain uses TRBV4-3 and TRBJ2-7; D ambiguous. The length of the CDR3 is 13 residues. The germline V gene encodes CDR1 LGHNA and CDR2 YSLEER. V was clipped by 1 base and J by 5 bases, with 9 bases between them.

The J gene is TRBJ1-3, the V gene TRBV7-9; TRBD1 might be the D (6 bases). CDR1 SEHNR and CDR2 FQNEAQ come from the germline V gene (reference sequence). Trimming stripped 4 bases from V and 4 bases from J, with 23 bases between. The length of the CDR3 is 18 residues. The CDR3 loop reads CASSYRDIKPPGGNTIYF. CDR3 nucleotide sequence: TGTGCCAGCAGCTACCGGGACATCAAGCCCCCCGGCGGAAACACCATATATTTT.

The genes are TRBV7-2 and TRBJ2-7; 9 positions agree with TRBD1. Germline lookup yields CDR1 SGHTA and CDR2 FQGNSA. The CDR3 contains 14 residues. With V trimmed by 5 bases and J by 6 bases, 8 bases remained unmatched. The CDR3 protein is CASSGQGYKSEQYF. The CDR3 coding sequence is TGTGCCAGCAGCGGACAGGGGTACAAATCCGAGCAGTACTTC.

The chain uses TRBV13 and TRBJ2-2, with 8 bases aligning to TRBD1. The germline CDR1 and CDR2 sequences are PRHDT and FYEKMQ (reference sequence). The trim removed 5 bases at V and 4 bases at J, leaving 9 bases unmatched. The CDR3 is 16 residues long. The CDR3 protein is CASSHGQGGVTGELFF. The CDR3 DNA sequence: TGTGCCAGCAGCCACGGACAGGGTGGGGTCACCGGGGAGCTGTTTTTT.

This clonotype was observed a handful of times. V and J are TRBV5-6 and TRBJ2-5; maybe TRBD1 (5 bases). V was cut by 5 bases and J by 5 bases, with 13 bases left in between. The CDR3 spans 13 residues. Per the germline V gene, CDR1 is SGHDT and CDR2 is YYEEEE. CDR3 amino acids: CASSLQDRETQYF. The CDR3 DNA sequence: TGTGCCAGCAGTCTACAGGATCGGGAGACCCAGTACTTC.

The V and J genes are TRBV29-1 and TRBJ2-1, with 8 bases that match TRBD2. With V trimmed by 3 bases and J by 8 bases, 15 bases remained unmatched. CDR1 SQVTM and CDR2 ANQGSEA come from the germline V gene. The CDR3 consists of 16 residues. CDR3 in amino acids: CSVEQAGGRSLYEQFF. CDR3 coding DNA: TGCAGCGTTGAGCAGGCGGGAGGCCGCAGTCTTTATGAGCAGTTCTTC.

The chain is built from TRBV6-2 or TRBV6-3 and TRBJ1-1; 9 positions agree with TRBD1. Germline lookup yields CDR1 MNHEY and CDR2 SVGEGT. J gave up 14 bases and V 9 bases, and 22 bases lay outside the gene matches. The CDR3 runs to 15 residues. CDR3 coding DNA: TGTGCCAGGACGGGGCTGACAGGGGGTGGGCGGGCTTTCTTCTTT. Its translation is CARTGLTGGGRAFFF.